One and the same sample provided the 10 T cell receptor beta chains below, sequenced in a study of CD8 T cells in ankylosing spondylitis. In TCRdb, the 5' RACE reads were re-called with MiXCR into one record per CDR3 protein. The table records 300,000 to 400,000 distinct CDR3 sequences, approximately 20% of them present only once. No antigen has been assigned to these receptors. General observations from the study: Characteristic of ankylosing spondylitis blood, it appeared, was a TCR beta motif comprising about eight highly homologous variants.

Sequences were obtained from blood, either unsorted or a sorted T cell fraction (not recorded which). The receptor set was obtained from a male donor with ankylosing spondylitis.

The chain combines TRBV2 with TRBJ2-2; 7 nucleotides agree with TRBD2. Trimming at V came to 7 bases and at J to 4 bases, leaving 9 bases not matched to a gene. The germline gives CDR1 SNHLY, CDR2 FYNNEI. This CDR3 contains 15 residues. CDR3: CASITAGESTGELFF. In nucleotides, the CDR3 is TGTGCCAGCATTACCGCGGGAGAGAGCACCGGGGAGCTGTTTTTT.

V and J are TRBV20-1 and TRBJ2-1; the match to TRBD2 covers 8 bases. Germline V gene lookup returns CDR1 DFQATT and CDR2 SNEGSKA (reference sequence). The CDR3 sequence is 16 residues long. V lost 0 bases to trimming and J lost 2 bases; unmatched junction nucleotides: 6. CDR3 amino acids: CSARDEGLGTYNEQFF. CDR3 in DNA: TGCAGTGCTAGAGATGAGGGACTAGGGACCTACAATGAGCAGTTCTTC.

This clonotype was seen a handful of times. V and J are TRBV7-9 and TRBJ2-1; a weak D match, TRBD2 (5 bases). Germline V gene lookup returns CDR1 SEHNR and CDR2 FQNEAQ (reference sequence). The CDR3 runs to 14 residues. Trimming left V 5 bases short and J 5 bases short, with 13 bases between. Here the CDR3 reads CASSPGVFDNEQFF. The CDR3 region has the DNA TGTGCCAGCAGCCCCGGGGTTTTTGACAATGAGCAGTTCTTC.

A few counts support this clonotype. The V and J genes are TRBV4-1 and TRBJ2-4, with D perhaps matching TRBD1 (5 bases). The CDR3 is 16 residues long. V shed 0 bases and J shed 9 bases, with 18 bases lying between them. CDR1 and CDR2 (germline): MGHRA, YSYEKL. The DNA of the CDR3 is TGCGCCAGCAGCCAAGATCTGGGAAGCAGGGCAAGCATTCAGTACTTC. It yields the protein CASSQDLGSRASIQYF.

V gene TRBV6-2 or TRBV6-3 combines with J gene TRBJ2-1; tentative D call: TRBD2 (6 bases). The CDR3 is 16 amino acids. Trimming removed 5 bases at V and 1 base at J, with 15 bases between. Germline CDR1 is MNHEY and CDR2 is SVGEGT. The CDR3 loop is CASSNPGTPSYNEQFF. Written as DNA, the CDR3 is TGTGCCAGCAGTAATCCCGGGACTCCTTCCTACAATGAGCAGTTCTTC.

The chain is built from TRBV30 and TRBJ2-7; D may match TRBD1 or TRBD2 (5 bases each). The CDR3 length is 13 residues. In germline, CDR1 is GTSNPN, CDR2 SVGIG (reference sequence). The V and J ends lost 8 bases and 1 base respectively, with 15 bases between them. CDR3: CAGNRDGSYEQYF. The CDR3 DNA is TGTGCCGGCAACCGGGACGGATCCTACGAGCAGTACTTC.

CDR3 residues: CASSRLGSSYNEQFF. The CDR3 DNA reads TGTGCCAGCAGCAGGCTGGGGAGCTCCTACAATGAGCAGTTCTTC. The chain carries TRBV7-9 and TRBJ2-1; maybe TRBD2 (5 bases). The CDR3 consists of 15 residues. V was shortened by 5 bases and J by 0 bases, with 11 bases between the two germline ends. Germline V gene lookup returns CDR1 SEHNR and CDR2 FQNEAQ (reference sequence).

This chain connects TRBV12-3 or TRBV12-4 to TRBJ1-1, with a weak D call TRBD1 (5 bases). The CDR3 totals 14 residues. The V end was cut by 7 bases, the J end by 1 base, with 13 bases between. The CDR3 DNA reads TGTGCCAGCACCCTGACAGAACCGAACACTGAAGCTTTCTTT. Its protein is CASTLTEPNTEAFF.

This sequence joins TRBV29-1 and TRBJ1-2; D is perhaps TRBD1 (6 bases). Trimming cost V 3 bases and J 7 bases, with 12 bases left between them. Germline V gene data show CDR1 as SQVTM and CDR2 as ANQGSEA. The CDR3 loop spans 12 amino acids. The chain's CDR3 is CSVEGASVGYTF. The DNA for the CDR3 is TGCAGCGTTGAGGGGGCGAGTGTTGGCTACACCTTC.

V and J are TRBV5-1 and TRBJ2-1, with a tentative D call TRBD1 (5 bases). This CDR3 is 12 amino acids long. CDR1 and CDR2 (germline): SGHRS, YFSETQ. The V gene lost 4 bases and the J gene lost 8 bases, with 10 bases spanning the gap. CDR3 nucleotide sequence: TGCGCCAGCAGCGGCAGGGTTGATGAGCAGTTCTTC. This codes for CASSGRVDEQFF.